This TCR beta chain was recorded in a study of blood T cell repertoires in COVID-19 (TCRdb year 2020). General notes on the study: The collaborator samples originated in the United States, Italy and Spain and spanned the acute and convalescent phases of COVID-19. The prospective study material was composed of cDNA or gDNA derived from T cells, B-cell-depleted T cells, or PBMCs. Deeply sampled blood TCRbeta repertoires from subjects exposed to, actively infected with, or recovered from COVID-19 were included in the dataset. The repertoires were released in a freely available public database intended as a resource for research on the immune response to SARS-CoV-2. Samples were obtained from the ongoing ImmuneRACE study (first 160 participants) and from 1,200 or so subjects provided by 6 global collaborators. The sample metadata nearly always contained a de-identified subject ID, COVID-19 status, age in years and sex. HLA class I and class II types, where available, came from metadata supplied by the sample provider rather than from assay-based typing.

Participants in the prospective study were aged 18 to 89 years, lived in approximately 26 United States geographic areas, and enrolled through a virtual design. In the prospective study, cohorts were assigned on the basis of participant-reported clinical history obtained from a screening survey and a study questionnaire. In the prospective study, mobile phlebotomists collected whole blood, serum and a nasopharyngeal or oropharyngeal swab from each participant. Prospective study participants could optionally give additional blood draws and questionnaires over a roughly 2-month period. Before DNA extraction, blood samples from the prospective study were shipped at room temperature or frozen. The investigation overall reported the following: The amount of clinical and demographic metadata varied by source and participant and was provided uncurated.

Unmatched junction bases come to 1, with V trimmed by 1 base and J by 3 bases. CDR1 and CDR2 (LNHNV, YYDKDF) derive from the germline V gene (reference sequence). The CDR3 holds 14 amino acids from the cysteine to the phenylalanine. CDR3 DNA only is kept here, 42 bases in frame from base 1. This clone was observed a single time. It has no known antigen specificity. No base quality values were provided; no much bigger clone lies one nucleotide off. TCRbeta CDR3 regions were amplified from genomic DNA by means of the immunoSEQ Assay, a bias-controlled multiplex PCR. The original methods were these. The number of nucleated cells in each sample was estimated from the amplification of reference gene primers within the assay. To quantify the absolute abundance of each unique TCRbeta CDR3 rearrangement, sequence reads were collapsed and filtered. Productive Simpson clonality was computed per sample as the square root of Simpson's diversity index over productive rearrangements. TCRdb stores this immuneACCESS table with in-frame sequences only. Part of the clones is absent; in the studies checked, under half of the shortfall reflects unresolved V genes, and no reason is known for the rest. V and J calls and clone size are those listed in that table; D and trimming were worked out from the DNA. The sample table holds approximately 200,000 clones, of which roughly 87% were seen once. The top ten constitute approximately 2.1% of the sample.

The sample comprised PBMCs or T cells enriched from blood (not recorded which). The source is a woman in her thirties or forties with acute COVID-19. This sequence uses TRBV15 and TRBJ1-2; 8 junctional bases match TRBD1. The encoded CDR3 is CATSRGQGYYGYTF. The DNA sequence is as follows: TGTGCCACCAGCAGAGGACAGGGGTACTATGGCTACACCTTC.